These 22 T cell receptor beta chains came from one sample sequenced in a study of cytomegalovirus exposure and HLA in healthy donors. The table came from immunoSEQ multiplex PCR; TCRdb's copy has only in-frame clones and leaves some out. Of a few hundred thousand clones detected, 88% appear once; the ten largest clones hold over 2.5%. Specimen: PBMCs. All receptors derive from a woman aged 18-30 years in good health and CMV-seronegative.

The rearrangement links TRBV28 to TRBJ1-5, with D maybe TRBD1 (5 bases). CDR3 length: 15 amino acids. From germline, CDR1 is MDHEN and CDR2 SYDVKM. The V gene lost 6 bases and the J gene lost 2 bases, with 14 bases spanning the gap. This CDR3 is CASSRQGLGNQPQHF. The DNA of the CDR3 is TGTGCCAGCAGCCGGCAGGGCTTAGGCAATCAGCCCCAGCATTTT.

In nucleotides, the CDR3 is TGTGCCAGCAGCGCTGGACTAGCGGGAGGGCCGAGCTACAATGAGCAGTTCTTC. This encodes CASSAGLAGGPSYNEQFF. The V call is TRBV5-4, the J call TRBJ2-1; 15 nucleotides match TRBD2. Trimming removed 4 bases from V and 3 bases from J; junction bases left unmatched: 8. The germline CDR1 and CDR2 sequences are SGHNT and YYREEE (reference sequence). This CDR3 is 18 amino acids long.

CDR3 nucleotides: TGTGCCAGCAGTCCCGGACAGGGGGGAAAATACGAGCAGTACTTC. It yields the protein CASSPGQGGKYEQYF. The chain uses TRBV6-5 and TRBJ2-7; 10 bases align to TRBD1. The V gene's germline CDR1 is MNHEY and CDR2 SVGAGI. This CDR3 comprises 15 residues. V gave up 5 bases and J gave up 4 bases; unmatched junction bases: 8.

The gene calls are TRBV27 and TRBJ2-7; perhaps TRBD2 as D (6 bases). With 3 bases removed from V and 3 bases from J, the gap between germline ends came to 12 bases. Germline CDR1 reads MNHEY; CDR2 reads SMNVEV (reference sequence). The CDR3 has 14 amino acids. As DNA, the CDR3 is TGTGCCAGCAGTTTTAGCGGACCACTCTACGAGCAGTACTTC. It specifies CASSFSGPLYEQYF.

The chain links TRBV7-5 to TRBJ1-5; the table assigns TRBD1, which was not confirmed against the DNA. TRBV7-5 is recorded as a pseudogene. This CDR3 comprises 14 residues. The CDR3 protein is CARSLATDNQPQHF. The CDR3, as DNA: TGTGCCAGAAGCTTAGCGACAGACAATCAGCCCCAGCATTTT.

This chain links TRBV5-1 with TRBJ2-1, with D possibly matching TRBD2 (5 bases). CDR1 is SGHRS, CDR2 YFSETQ, per germline. This CDR3 comprises 15 residues. Trimming left V 0 bases short and J 10 bases short, with 17 bases between. In nucleotides, the CDR3 is TGCGCCAGCAGCTTGGCCTTGGACTTCGCGGCGGAGCAGTTCTTC. This codes for CASSLALDFAAEQFF.

The rearrangement uses TRBV6-6 and TRBJ2-1, with D hard to call. Trimming took 5 bases from V and 6 from J, leaving 5 bases between them. The CDR3 contains 11 residues. The germline V gene has CDR1 MNHNY and CDR2 SVGAGI (reference sequence). The CDR3: CASSTTNEQFF. CDR3 DNA sequence: TGTGCCAGCAGTACAACCAATGAGCAGTTCTTC.

The J gene is TRBJ1-4, the V gene TRBV4-1; D possibly corresponds to TRBD1 (6 bases). Germline CDR1 and CDR2: MGHRA and YSYEKL. Trimming removed 2 bases at V and 8 bases at J, with 18 bases between. This CDR3 comprises 16 residues. DNA of the CDR3: TGCGCCAGCAGCCAATCCGACAGGCCTTATAGGGAAAAACTGTTTTTT. The encoded protein is CASSQSDRPYREKLFF.

V gene TRBV5-6 combines with J gene TRBJ2-7; D call uncertain. Trimming took off 2 bases at V and 2 bases at J, with 14 bases between the two ends. Germline CDR1 SGHDT, CDR2 YYEEEE. This CDR3 contains 15 residues. The CDR3 sequence is CASSFLNQAPYEQYF. In nucleotides, the CDR3 is TGTGCCAGCAGCTTTCTAAATCAAGCTCCCTACGAGCAGTACTTC.

The chain uses TRBV4-1 and TRBJ1-3; no clear D gene. This CDR3 contains 15 residues. Looked up from germline, CDR1 is MGHRA and CDR2 is YSYEKL. V lost 0 bases and J lost 3, with 9 bases in between. The CDR3 DNA is TGCGCCAGCAGCCAAGATGCCGGGTATGGAAACACCATATATTTT. Translated: CASSQDAGYGNTIYF.

The chain recombines TRBV6-1 with TRBJ2-1, with 7 bases fitting TRBD2. The CDR3 has 17 residues. CDR1 MNHNS and CDR2 SASEGT come from the germline V gene. V lost 0 bases and J lost 4; bases outside the gene matches: 9. The DNA for the CDR3 is TGTGCCAGCAGTGAAGCTTCCCTAGCGGCCAAATACAATGAGCAGTTCTTC. It translates to CASSEASLAAKYNEQFF.

The V and J genes are TRBV5-1 and TRBJ2-1; D is unclear. The CDR3 is 13 amino acids. Germline CDR1 and CDR2: SGHRS and YFSETQ. With 0 bases removed from V and 7 bases from J, the gap between germline ends came to 8 bases. The CDR3 region is CASSLGYGNEQFF. CDR3 sequence (DNA): TGCGCCAGCAGCTTGGGGTACGGGAATGAGCAGTTCTTC.

The gene calls are TRBV30 and TRBJ2-7, with D possibly being TRBD2 (6 bases). The V end lost 0 bases, the J end lost 2 bases, and 11 bases lay between the germline ends. CDR1 is GTSNPN, CDR2 SVGIG, per germline (reference sequence). The CDR3 loop spans 14 amino acids. CDR3 DNA sequence: TGTGCCTGGAGTGTGGGACTGACAACCTACGAGCAGTACTTC. Translated: CAWSVGLTTYEQYF. The complete variable domain, with remaining parts taken from reference TRBV30 and TRBJ2-7, reads SQTIHQWPATLVQPVGSPLSLECTVEGTSNPNLYWYRQAAGRGLQLLFYSVGIGQISSEVPQNLSASRPQDRQFILSSKKLLLSDSGFYLCAWSVGLTTYEQYFGPGTRLTVT.

This clone showed up just once. The chain joins TRBV2 to TRBJ2-1, with unresolved D. Trimming left V 0 bases short and J 7 bases short, with 10 bases between. This CDR3 has 14 amino acids. The germline V gene encodes CDR1 SNHLY and CDR2 FYNNEI. CDR3 in DNA: TGTGCCAGCAGTGAAGCGCTTCAACTGAATGAGCAGTTCTTC. Amino acid sequence: CASSEALQLNEQFF.

The chain links TRBV25-1 to TRBJ1-1, with D perhaps TRBD1 (6 bases). The CDR3 contains 12 residues. Germline V gene lookup returns CDR1 MGHDK and CDR2 SYGVNS. Trimming took 6 bases from V and 6 from J, leaving 11 bases between them. CDR3 sequence reads: CASRGGGSEAFF. CDR3 DNA sequence: TGTGCCAGCAGAGGGGGGGGCTCTGAAGCTTTCTTT.

The chain carries TRBV4-3 and TRBJ2-4, with 14 bases aligning to TRBD2. Germline V lookup: CDR1 LGHNA, CDR2 YSLEER. The CDR3 loop spans 17 amino acids. With 4 bases clipped from V and 4 bases from J, the junction kept 6 bases outside the gene matches. The chain's CDR3 is CASSPGTSGSGKNIQYF. CDR3 bases: TGCGCCAGCAGCCCGGGGACTAGCGGGAGTGGGAAAAACATTCAGTACTTC.

J is TRBJ1-2 and V is TRBV7-8; 7 nucleotides line up with TRBD1. J gave up 2 bases and V 5 bases, and 8 bases lay outside the gene matches. Germline CDR1 SGHVS, CDR2 FQNEAQ. This CDR3 has 15 amino acids. CDR3 nucleotide sequence: TGTGCCAGCAGCCTTGGACAGGAAAAGAACTATGGCTACACCTTC. This translates into CASSLGQEKNYGYTF.

The rearrangement joins TRBV4-1 to TRBJ2-7, with 14 positions matching TRBD2. The CDR3 extends over 18 amino acids. CDR1 and CDR2 from the germline V gene are MGHRA and YSYEKL. V lost 0 bases and J lost 4; bases outside the gene matches: 8. The CDR3 nucleotides read TGCGCCAGCAGCCAAGAATGGGGGACTAGCGGGAGTGTTTACGAGCAGTACTTC. It translates to CASSQEWGTSGSVYEQYF.

This clone was picked up one time. This chain uses TRBV30 with TRBJ1-1, with a tentative D call TRBD1 (5 bases). Germline V gives CDR1 GTSNPN, CDR2 SVGIG (reference sequence). There are 13 residues in the CDR3. The germline V and J ends were trimmed by 1 base and 1 base, with 7 bases remaining between them. The CDR3 DNA sequence: TGTGCCTGGAGTGCTACAGGGAACACTGAAGCTTTCTTT. This translates into CAWSATGNTEAFF.

The chain employs TRBV19 and TRBJ2-7; 12 positions match TRBD1. The germline V gene has CDR1 LNHDA and CDR2 SQIVND (reference sequence). CDR3 length: 15 amino acids. J gave up 2 bases and V 4 bases, and 3 bases lay outside the gene matches. The CDR3 spells CASSTGTGGPYEQYF. DNA for the CDR3: TGTGCCAGTAGTACCGGGACAGGGGGCCCCTACGAGCAGTACTTC. The full variable domain, its missing parts supplied by reference TRBV19 and TRBJ2-7, is DGGITQSPKYLFRKEGQNVTLSCEQNLNHDAMYWYRQDPGQGLRLIYYSQIVNDFQKGDIAEGYSVSREKKESFPLTVTSAQKNPTAFYLCASSTGTGGPYEQYFGPGTRLTVT.

The chain combines TRBV19 with TRBJ1-5, with D possibly TRBD1 on 5 matching bases. V was shortened by 3 bases and J by 0 bases, with 15 bases between the two germline ends. Germline V gene lookup returns CDR1 LNHDA and CDR2 SQIVND (reference sequence). The CDR3 consists of 17 residues. The CDR3 here is CASSISSGGYSNQPQHF. As DNA, the CDR3 is TGTGCCAGTAGTATCAGCAGCGGGGGTTATAGCAATCAGCCCCAGCATTTT.

For the CDR3, the DNA is TGCAGCATAAGGACAGGTGCCTACGAGCAGTACTTC. Its translation is CSIRTGAYEQYF. The chain is built from TRBV29-1 and TRBJ2-7, with 7 positions matching TRBD1. J lost 2 bases, V lost 8 bases, and 6 bases had no gene match. The CDR3 has 12 residues. Germline V gives CDR1 SQVTM, CDR2 ANQGSEA.